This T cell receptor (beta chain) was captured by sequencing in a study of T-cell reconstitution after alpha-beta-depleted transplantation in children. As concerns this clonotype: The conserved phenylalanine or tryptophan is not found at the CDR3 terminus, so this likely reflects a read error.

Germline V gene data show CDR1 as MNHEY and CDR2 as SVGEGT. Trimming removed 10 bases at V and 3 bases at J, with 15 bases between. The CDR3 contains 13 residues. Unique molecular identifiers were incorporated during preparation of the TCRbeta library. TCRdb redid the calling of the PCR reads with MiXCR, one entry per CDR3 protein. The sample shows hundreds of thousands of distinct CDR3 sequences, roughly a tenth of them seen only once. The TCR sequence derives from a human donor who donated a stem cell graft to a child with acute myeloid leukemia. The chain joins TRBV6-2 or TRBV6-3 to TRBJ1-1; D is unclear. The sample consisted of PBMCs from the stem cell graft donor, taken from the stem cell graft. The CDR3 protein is CATFRDFYTEAFI. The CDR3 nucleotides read TGTGCCACCTTTAGAGACTTCTACACTGAAGCTTTCATT.